The 30 T cell receptor beta chains reported below all come from one sample, sequenced in a study of OX40 agonist ivuxolimab in advanced cancers. The table came from immunoSEQ multiplex PCR; TCRdb's copy has only in-frame clones and leaves some out. The sample records about 79,000 clones, approximately 94% being singletons. Sequenced material: CD4+ or CD8+ T cells sorted from blood, taken in a trial of the OX40 agonist ivuxolimab. The receptors originated from an adult with an advanced solid tumor such as melanoma, head and neck, liver or kidney cancer.

J is TRBJ2-7 and V is TRBV11-2; D might be TRBD1 (6 bases). This CDR3 spans 12 amino acids. With 5 bases removed from V and 7 bases from J, the gap between germline ends came to 12 bases. Germline V gene sequence: CDR1 SGHAT, CDR2 FQNNGV. CDR3 sequence reads: CASSNLGTEQYF. CDR3 in DNA: TGTGCCAGCAGCAACCTCGGGACAGAGCAGTACTTC.

The rearrangement links TRBV27 to TRBJ1-1; the D is unclear. The V and J ends lost 3 bases and 1 base respectively, with 6 bases between them. This CDR3 is 13 amino acids long. Germline V lookup: CDR1 MNHEY, CDR2 SMNVEV (reference sequence). CDR3 protein: CASSFGANTEAFF. CDR3 coding DNA: TGTGCCAGCAGTTTCGGAGCGAACACTGAAGCTTTCTTT.

This clone was recorded once. This chain joins TRBV7-9 and TRBJ2-7, with D possibly being TRBD2 (5 bases). CDR1 is SEHNR and CDR2 is FQNEAQ in the germline V gene (reference sequence). CDR3 length: 17 residues. Trimming removed 0 bases from V and 2 bases from J, with 17 bases in between. The CDR3 nucleotides read TGTGCCAGCAGCTTAGCGAAGGTAGAGGGCGTCCCCTACGAGCAGTACTTC. It encodes CASSLAKVEGVPYEQYF.

The V and J genes are TRBV7-9 and TRBJ2-1; 8 bases align to TRBD1. Per the germline V gene, CDR1 is SEHNR and CDR2 is FQNEAQ (reference sequence). The CDR3 spans 15 residues. V was clipped by 6 bases and J by 7 bases; unmatched bases: 11. The CDR3 DNA reads TGTGCCAGCAGTCAGCCCCGGACAGGGATGAATGAGCAGTTCTTC. Its translation is CASSQPRTGMNEQFF.

The chain employs TRBV28 and TRBJ2-1; D gene ambiguous. The CDR3 spans 15 residues. Germline-derived CDR1 and CDR2 are MDHEN and SYDVKM. V shed 3 bases and J shed 0 bases, with 9 bases lying between them. CDR3 nucleotides: TGTGCCAGCAGTTTTTATGTAAGCTCCTACAATGAGCAGTTCTTC. Translation: CASSFYVSSYNEQFF.

V usage is TRBV7-8 and J usage is TRBJ1-4; no firm D call. V was clipped by 1 base and J by 8 bases, with 5 bases between them. The CDR3 sequence is 12 residues long. Germline values: CDR1 SGHVS, CDR2 FQNEAQ. Here the CDR3 DNA reads TGTGCCAGCAGCTTAGTACCCGAAAAACTGTTTTTT. Amino acids: CASSLVPEKLFF.

The chain joins TRBV27 to TRBJ2-1; D not certain. There are 13 residues in the CDR3. Germline V gives CDR1 MNHEY, CDR2 SMNVEV (reference sequence). V was pared by 3 bases and J by 6 bases, with 9 bases between. The CDR3 bases are TGTGCCAGCAGTTTGGACCGAGGCAATGAGCAGTTCTTC. Translation: CASSLDRGNEQFF.

The CDR3 coding sequence is TGTGCCAGCAGTTACGCCCGCCCCGACAATGAGCAGTTCTTC. Translating it yields CASSYARPDNEQFF. This chain links TRBV6-5 with TRBJ2-1, with D unresolved. With 2 bases removed from V and 5 bases from J, the gap between germline ends came to 10 bases. This CDR3 contains 14 residues. From germline, CDR1 is MNHEY and CDR2 SVGAGI.

J is TRBJ2-7 and V is TRBV29-1; no clear D gene. The length of the CDR3 is 14 residues. Germline CDR1 reads SQVTM; CDR2 reads ANQGSEA. V shed 5 bases and J shed 6 bases, with 20 bases lying between them. The CDR3 region has the DNA TGCAGCGTTAGCTCTCTTGACCCGGTTATCGAGCAGTACTTC. Translating it yields CSVSSLDPVIEQYF.

The rearrangement joins TRBV19 to TRBJ2-1; TRBD1 agrees at 7 bases. Unmatched junction bases numbered 7, after V lost 6 bases and J lost 2 bases. Germline assignment: CDR1 LNHDA and CDR2 SQIVND (reference sequence). The CDR3 totals 15 residues. The CDR3 reads CASRRDRTTYNEQFF. CDR3 bases: TGTGCCAGTAGACGGGACAGAACGACCTACAATGAGCAGTTCTTC.

This clone was seen more than once but under ten times. The chain links TRBV6-4 to TRBJ1-2; 9 nucleotides match TRBD1. The CDR3 has 14 residues. Germline V gene data show CDR1 as MRHNA and CDR2 as SNTAGT. Losses at the gene ends were 5 bases for V and 2 bases for J; bases not matched to a gene: 3. This CDR3 is CASSPGQGNYGYTF. The DNA for the CDR3 is TGTGCCAGCAGTCCTGGACAGGGGAACTATGGCTACACCTTC.

The chain couples TRBV6-6 to TRBJ1-5, with a possible D match to TRBD1 (5 bases). This CDR3 contains 16 residues. Trimming shortened V by 2 bases and J by 5 bases, and 16 bases separated the two germline ends. CDR1 is MNHNY, CDR2 SVGAGI, per germline (reference sequence). The CDR3, as DNA: TGTGCCAGCAGTTACAGCGGGGGTAGTCCGGATCAGCCCCAGCATTTT. Translation: CASSYSGGSPDQPQHF.

The chain is built from TRBV28 and TRBJ2-7; 12 bases align to TRBD1. V dropped 4 bases and J dropped 7; count of bases not matched to a gene: 5. The germline CDR1 and CDR2 sequences are MDHEN and SYDVKM. CDR3 length equals 14 residues. The CDR3 DNA follows: TGTGCCAGCAGTTCCGGGACAGGGGGCGGTGAGCAGTACTTC. Its translation is CASSSGTGGGEQYF.

The chain couples TRBV27 to TRBJ2-5; TRBD2 agrees at 13 bases. There are 15 residues in the CDR3. The V gene end was trimmed by 6 bases and the J gene end by 4 bases; junction bases not matched to a gene: 5. Germline lookup yields CDR1 MNHEY and CDR2 SMNVEV (reference sequence). In DNA, the CDR3 is TGTGCCAGCAGAAGGACTAGCGGGAGACTAGAGACCCAGTACTTC. Protein sequence: CASRRTSGRLETQYF.

J is TRBJ2-1 and V is TRBV27; a possible D gene is TRBD1 (8 bases). Germline assignment: CDR1 MNHEY and CDR2 SMNVEV (reference sequence). There are 15 residues in the CDR3. Trimming removed 4 bases at V and 2 bases at J, with 12 bases between. DNA for the CDR3: TGTGCCAGCAGTTATACAGGGGGGGCCTACAATGAGCAGTTCTTC. Its protein is CASSYTGGAYNEQFF.

The chain is built from TRBV13 and TRBJ2-7; D is ambiguous. Germline V gene lookup returns CDR1 PRHDT and CDR2 FYEKMQ (reference sequence). Trimming left V 5 bases short and J 3 bases short, with 11 bases between. There are 13 residues in the CDR3. CDR3: CASSPRGDYEQYF. Written as DNA, the CDR3 is TGTGCCAGCAGCCCCCGTGGGGACTACGAGCAGTACTTC. The whole variable domain, remainder taken from reference TRBV13 and TRBJ2-7, is AAGVIQSPRHLIKEKRETATLKCYPIPRHDTVYWYQQGPGQDPQFLISFYEKMQSDKGSIPDRFSAQQFSDYHSELNMSSLELGDSALYFCASSPRGDYEQYFGPGTRLTVT.

This chain links TRBV5-1 with TRBJ1-1; maybe TRBD1 (5 bases). In germline, CDR1 is SGHRS, CDR2 YFSETQ. CDR3 length: 13 residues. Trimming took off 0 bases at V and 6 bases at J, with 9 bases between the two ends. The CDR3 DNA sequence: TGCGCCAGCAGCTTGGTTGGGGGATCTGAAGCTTTCTTT. Translated: CASSLVGGSEAFF.

This clone has just one count. The genes are TRBV7-9 and TRBJ1-6; D is unresolved. This CDR3 has 16 residues. V lost 5 bases, J lost 0 bases, and 11 bases lay in between. Germline CDR1 and CDR2: SEHNR and FQNEAQ (reference sequence). The CDR3 DNA reads TGTGCCAGCAGCCCGTTCGCGGGCTCCTATAATTCACCCCTCCACTTT. Translated: CASSPFAGSYNSPLHF.

The rearrangement joins TRBV6-1 to TRBJ2-2, with D unclear. The ends were cut back, 2 bases at V and 2 bases at J, with 3 bases in the middle. This CDR3 has 13 amino acids. CDR1 and CDR2 (germline): MNHNS, SASEGT. The chain's CDR3 is CASSEINTGELFF. In nucleotides, the CDR3 is TGTGCCAGCAGTGAAATTAACACCGGGGAGCTGTTTTTT.

The chain carries TRBV28 and TRBJ2-7, with D uncertain. Germline V gene data show CDR1 as MDHEN and CDR2 as SYDVKM. The CDR3 sequence is 14 residues long. V was clipped by 3 bases and J by 4 bases, with 13 bases between them. CDR3 in DNA: TGTGCCAGCAGTTTGACGTCACGGCCGTACGAGCAGTACTTC. Encoded protein: CASSLTSRPYEQYF.

V is TRBV30 and J is TRBJ2-3; D unresolved. Trimming removed 2 bases at V and 5 bases at J, with 8 bases between. Germline V gene sequence: CDR1 GTSNPN, CDR2 SVGIG (reference sequence). The CDR3 is 12 residues long. This CDR3 reads CAWSLYQDTQYF. In DNA form, the CDR3 reads TGTGCCTGGAGTCTCTACCAAGATACGCAGTATTTT.

CDR3 amino acids: CASRSVASYEQYF. The CDR3 DNA sequence: TGTGCCAGTAGGTCGGTTGCATCCTACGAGCAGTACTTC. The chain is built from TRBV19 and TRBJ2-7; D gene ambiguous. Germline V gene sequence: CDR1 LNHDA, CDR2 SQIVND (reference sequence). V dropped 6 bases and J dropped 1 base, with 10 bases sitting between them. The CDR3 totals 13 residues.

The chain recombines TRBV2 with TRBJ2-1; the match to TRBD2 covers 9 bases. Germline CDR1 and CDR2: SNHLY and FYNNEI. The CDR3 runs 15 residues. V shed 6 bases, J shed 0 bases, and the junction held 3 bases outside the gene matches. In DNA, the CDR3 is TGTGCCAGCAGGCGGGAGGGAAGCTCCTACAATGAGCAGTTCTTC. Its protein product is CASRREGSSYNEQFF.

The gene calls are TRBV28 and TRBJ2-7; tentatively, D is TRBD2 (7 bases). The length of the CDR3 is 14 residues. Germline CDR1 reads MDHEN; CDR2 reads SYDVKM. V was clipped by 8 bases and J by 0 bases, with 14 bases between them. For the CDR3, the DNA is TGTGCCAGCGTAGGGGGGGAGAGCTCCTACGAGCAGTACTTC. The encoded protein is CASVGGESSYEQYF.

V usage is TRBV28 and J usage is TRBJ2-7, with D perhaps matching TRBD1 or TRBD2 (5 bases each). The CDR3 extends over 14 amino acids. V was cut by 6 bases and J by 0 bases, with 12 bases left in between. Germline V lookup: CDR1 MDHEN, CDR2 SYDVKM. CDR3 bases: TGTGCCAGCAGACCCGTGGGGGACTCCTACGAGCAGTACTTC. Translated, it gives CASRPVGDSYEQYF.

The genes are TRBV7-9 and TRBJ2-3; 11 bases map to TRBD2. The germline V gene encodes CDR1 SEHNR and CDR2 FQNEAQ (reference sequence). The CDR3 extends over 17 amino acids. V was clipped by 1 base and J by 4 bases; unmatched bases: 7. CDR3 region: CASSLDLAGGPPDTQYF. Here the CDR3 DNA reads TGTGCCAGCAGCTTAGACTTAGCGGGAGGGCCCCCAGATACGCAGTATTTT.

The chain has TRBV6-5 and TRBJ1-1; tentatively, D is TRBD1 (5 bases). This CDR3 is 13 amino acids long. V was cut by 5 bases and J by 1 base, with 8 bases left in between. Germline CDR1 and CDR2: MNHEY and SVGAGI. CDR3 protein: CASSPGGNTEAFF. The CDR3 DNA reads TGTGCCAGCAGTCCCGGGGGGAACACTGAAGCTTTCTTT.

The chain joins TRBV7-8 to TRBJ2-3, with TRBD2 as a possible D gene (6 bases). CDR1 SGHVS and CDR2 FQNEAQ come from the germline V gene. This CDR3 comprises 16 residues. V lost 1 base and J lost 4, with 15 bases in between. In DNA form, the CDR3 reads TGTGCCAGCAGCTTAGTATTTGCGGGGCCGGCAGATACGCAGTATTTT. Translated: CASSLVFAGPADTQYF. Together with reference TRBV7-8 and TRBJ2-3, the CDR3 gives the full variable domain: GAGVSQSPRYKVAKRGQDVALRCDPISGHVSLFWYQQALGQGPEFLTYFQNEAQLDKSGLPSDRFFAERPEGSVSTLKIQRTQQEDSAVYLCASSLVFAGPADTQYFGPGTRLTVL.

The chain combines TRBV28 with TRBJ2-1; 8 nucleotides match TRBD2. Losses at the gene ends were 10 bases for V and 10 bases for J; bases not matched to a gene: 3. Germline V gene sequence: CDR1 MDHEN, CDR2 SYDVKM. There are 10 residues in the CDR3. The CDR3 sequence is CATASGEQFF. DNA of the CDR3: TGTGCCACCGCTAGCGGGGAGCAGTTCTTC.

This sequence joins TRBV5-4 and TRBJ2-5; no reliable D call. Germline lookup yields CDR1 SGHNT and CDR2 YYREEE (reference sequence). Trimming took 4 bases from V and 3 from J, leaving 4 bases between them. This CDR3 comprises 11 residues. CDR3 coding DNA: TGTGCCAGCAGCCGAGAAGAGACCCAGTACTTC. This translates into CASSREETQYF.